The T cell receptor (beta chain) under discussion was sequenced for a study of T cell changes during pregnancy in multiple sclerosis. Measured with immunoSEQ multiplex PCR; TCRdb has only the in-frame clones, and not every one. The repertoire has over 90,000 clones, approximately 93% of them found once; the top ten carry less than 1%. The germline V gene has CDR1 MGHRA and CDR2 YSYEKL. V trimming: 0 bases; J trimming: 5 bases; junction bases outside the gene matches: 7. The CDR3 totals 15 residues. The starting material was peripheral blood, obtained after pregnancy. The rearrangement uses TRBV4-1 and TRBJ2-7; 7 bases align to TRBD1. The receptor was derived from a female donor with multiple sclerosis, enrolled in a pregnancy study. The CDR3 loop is CASSQDWQGTDEQYF. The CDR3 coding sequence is TGCGCCAGCAGCCAAGACTGGCAGGGGACAGACGAGCAGTACTTC.